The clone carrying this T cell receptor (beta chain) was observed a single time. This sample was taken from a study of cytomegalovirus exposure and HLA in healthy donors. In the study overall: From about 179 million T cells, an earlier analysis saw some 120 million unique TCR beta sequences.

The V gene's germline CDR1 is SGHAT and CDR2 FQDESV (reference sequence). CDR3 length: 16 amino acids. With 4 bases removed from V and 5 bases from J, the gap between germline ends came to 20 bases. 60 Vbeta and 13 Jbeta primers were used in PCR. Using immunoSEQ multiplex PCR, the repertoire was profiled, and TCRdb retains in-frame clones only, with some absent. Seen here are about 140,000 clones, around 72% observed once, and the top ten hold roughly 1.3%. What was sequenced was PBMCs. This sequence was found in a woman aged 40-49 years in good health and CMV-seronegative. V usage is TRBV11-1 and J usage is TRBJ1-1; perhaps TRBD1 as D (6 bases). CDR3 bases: TGTGCCAGCAGCTCGCTCGGGGGGGGCGCGGGTACTGAAGCTTTCTTT. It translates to CASSSLGGGAGTEAFF. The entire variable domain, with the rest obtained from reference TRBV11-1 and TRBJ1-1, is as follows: EAEVAQSPRYKITEKSQAVAFWCDPISGHATLYWYRQILGQGPELLVQFQDESVVDDSQLPKDRFSAERLKGVDSTLKIQPAELGDSAMYLCASSSLGGGAGTEAFFGQGTRLTVV.